Shown below are 14 T cell receptor beta chains from a single sample sequenced in a study of beta chain features in type 1 diabetes. The isolated RNA, all of it, was reverse transcribed, so expressed TCRB transcripts were what got sequenced. Method: immunoSEQ multiplex PCR; TCRdb's copy keeps in-frame clones and lacks some. Found here are around 430,000 clones, about 29% of them singletons; the top ten hold around 0.065%. Sequences were obtained from naive CD4+ T cells from blood. Every receptor here comes from a man in his late teens or twenties in good health.

This clone was observed a handful of times. The chain recombines TRBV7-9 with TRBJ2-7, with 10 bases matching TRBD1. CDR3 length: 13 residues. V lost 6 bases to trimming and J lost 5 bases; unmatched junction nucleotides: 4. Per the germline V gene, CDR1 is SEHNR and CDR2 is FQNEAQ (reference sequence). This chain's CDR3 is CASRGTGDHEQYF. CDR3 DNA: TGTGCCAGCAGGGGGACAGGGGACCACGAGCAGTACTTC. Full variable domain (missing parts from reference TRBV7-9 and TRBJ2-7): DTGVSQNPRHKITKRGQNVTFRCDPISEHNRLYWYRQTLGQGPEFLTYFQNEAQLEKSRLLSDRFSAERPKGSFSTLEIQRTEQGDSAMYLCASRGTGDHEQYFGPGTRLTVT.

This clone appeared a few times. The V call is TRBV29-1, the J call TRBJ2-5; perhaps TRBD2 as D (5 bases). The germline V gene encodes CDR1 SQVTM and CDR2 ANQGSEA. The CDR3 length is 12 residues. Trimming stripped 4 bases from V and 5 bases from J, with 11 bases between. As DNA, the CDR3 is TGCAGCGTTGCCCCGGGATACGAGACCCAGTACTTC. The encoded protein is CSVAPGYETQYF.

J is TRBJ2-1 and V is TRBV28; tentative D call: TRBD2 (5 bases). V lost 6 bases and J 3 bases, leaving 15 bases between the germline ends. CDR3 size: 15 residues. From germline, CDR1 is MDHEN and CDR2 SYDVKM. The CDR3 DNA is TGTGCCAGCAGCTCCATGGGCCGGGACTACAATGAGCAGTTCTTC. Translating it yields CASSSMGRDYNEQFF.

J is TRBJ2-5 and V is TRBV9, with 7 bases aligning to TRBD2. The end of the DNA fits TRBJ2-7 better, so the J call may be wrong. Germline V gives CDR1 SGDLS, CDR2 YYNGEE. CDR3 length: 13 residues. The CDR3 DNA reads TGTGCCAGCAGCGTAGCGGGAGGCTCCGAGCAGTACTTC. Amino acids: CASSVAGGSEQYF.

The rearrangement joins TRBV5-1 to TRBJ2-7, with D possibly being TRBD1 (7 bases). Germline V gene sequence: CDR1 SGHRS, CDR2 YFSETQ. This CDR3 has 14 amino acids. The ends were cut back, 3 bases at V and 5 bases at J, with 15 bases in the middle. The CDR3 region is CASSWSRGRNEQYF. CDR3 DNA: TGCGCCAGCAGCTGGTCCAGGGGGAGGAACGAGCAGTACTTC.

This chain's CDR3 is CASSQLRAGELFF. CDR3 coding DNA: TGCGCCAGCAGCCAACTGAGGGCCGGGGAGCTGTTTTTT. This chain uses TRBV4-3 with TRBJ2-2; the D gene is possibly TRBD2 (5 bases). There are 13 residues in the CDR3. The germline gives CDR1 LGHNA, CDR2 YSLEER. V lost 2 bases and J 6 bases, leaving 7 bases between the germline ends.

This clone was observed a few times. V usage is TRBV10-3 and J usage is TRBJ2-7; 9 bases line up with TRBD1. Per the germline V gene, CDR1 is ENHRY and CDR2 is SYGVKD. J was trimmed by 1 base and V by 3 bases; bases with no gene match: 4. The CDR3 is made up of 15 amino acids. CDR3 in amino acids: CAISEQGTGSYEQYF. CDR3 bases: TGTGCCATCAGTGAACAGGGGACAGGGTCCTACGAGCAGTACTTC.

V gene TRBV7-7 combines with J gene TRBJ2-7; tentative D call: TRBD2 (6 bases). V gave up 0 bases and J gave up 3 bases, with 12 bases separating them. CDR3 size: 15 residues. The germline V gene encodes CDR1 SSHAT and CDR2 FNYEAQ (reference sequence). CDR3 sequence: CASSLAPSASYEQYF. The CDR3 DNA is TGTGCCAGCAGCTTAGCACCTAGCGCGAGCTACGAGCAGTACTTC.

The chain has TRBV7-9 and TRBJ2-2, with TRBD1 as a possible D gene (5 bases). The V gene lost 0 bases and the J gene lost 7 bases, with 12 bases spanning the gap. The germline gives CDR1 SEHNR, CDR2 FQNEAQ (reference sequence). The CDR3 sequence is 15 residues long. The CDR3 region has the DNA TGTGCCAGCAGCTTAGCGGGGCACGTCCTCGGGGAGCTGTTTTTT. Translation: CASSLAGHVLGELFF.

The table lists this clone with a few counts. The rearrangement links TRBV30 to TRBJ2-7, with D hard to call. V gave up 5 bases and J gave up 6 bases, with 17 bases separating them. Germline CDR1 GTSNPN, CDR2 SVGIG (reference sequence). This CDR3 region has 13 residues. The CDR3 is CAWSPGGVPEQYF. Written as DNA, the CDR3 is TGTGCCTGGTCCCCTGGTGGAGTTCCCGAGCAGTACTTC.

The chain couples TRBV7-6 to TRBJ1-1, with 8 positions matching TRBD1. The CDR3 is 15 residues long. From germline, CDR1 is SGHVS and CDR2 FNYEAQ. V was clipped by 4 bases and J by 0 bases; unmatched bases: 4. CDR3 in amino acids: CASSSYRGVNTEAFF. CDR3 bases: TGTGCCAGCAGCTCATACAGGGGGGTGAACACTGAAGCTTTCTTT.

The sample holds a few counts of this clone. This sample includes further DNA sequences coding for the same CDR3. The chain uses TRBV30 and TRBJ1-5; 9 nucleotides align to TRBD1. This CDR3 comprises 13 residues. V dropped 1 base and J dropped 7; count of bases not matched to a gene: 2. The germline V gene encodes CDR1 GTSNPN and CDR2 SVGIG (reference sequence). The CDR3 DNA sequence: TGTGCCTGGAGTGGGACAGGGGACCAGCCCCAGCATTTT. Residues: CAWSGTGDQPQHF.

The J gene is TRBJ2-3, the V gene TRBV29-1, with 8 nucleotides matching TRBD2. Germline V lookup: CDR1 SQVTM, CDR2 ANQGSEA. This CDR3 has 16 amino acids. V was clipped by 4 bases and J by 4 bases; unmatched bases: 13. The CDR3 loop reads CSVGYRPGGPADTQYF. CDR3 coding DNA: TGCAGCGTTGGGTATCGTCCGGGAGGGCCCGCAGATACGCAGTATTTT.

The count of this clone is one. The chain couples TRBV18 to TRBJ1-1, with D possibly matching TRBD1 (6 bases). CDR1 is KGHSH, CDR2 LQKENI, per germline. The CDR3 sequence is 14 residues long. V was cut by 3 bases and J by 3 bases, with 11 bases left in between. The CDR3 DNA follows: TGTGCCAGCTCACCGCTGCCAGGGGACACTGAAGCTTTCTTT. This sequence encodes CASSPLPGDTEAFF. Filled out from reference TRBV18 and TRBJ1-1, the complete variable domain reads NAGVMQNPRHLVRRRGQEARLRCSPMKGHSHVYWYRQLPEEGLKFMVYLQKENIIDESGMPKERFSAEFPKEGPSILRIQQVVRGDSAAYFCASSPLPGDTEAFFGQGTRLTVV.